This TCR beta chain comes out of a study of T cells after yellow fever vaccination (dated by TCRdb to the late 2010s). Broadly, across the study: Libraries from fractions with low cell numbers were prepared with the SMART-Seq v4 Ultra Low Input RNA kit. Blood was collected at multiple timepoints before and after primary and secondary immunization, and bulk PBMC replicates and cell subsets were isolated. To follow T-cell clones before and after primary and booster YFV17D yellow fever vaccination, bulk TCR alpha and beta repertoires were sequenced over time. Two healthy male donors, one aged 18 to 30 and one aged 30 to 40 years, were included in the cohort.

This clonotype was observed a handful of times. Its recognized antigen is unknown. No quality values exist for individual bases; no much larger clone is one base distant. Synthesis of TCR cDNA relied on 5'RACE template switching, a step that introduced a universal primer site along with unique molecular identifiers. cDNA synthesis was primed from both the TCR alpha and TCR beta constant segments. Library amplification involved two PCR steps, and the second step added sample barcodes and sequencing adapters. Sequencing of libraries was done on Illumina HiSeq 2500 (2x100 bp) or NovaSeq (2x150 bp). Turning to the authors' computational methods: MIGEC was used to demultiplex reads and collapse the reads into UMI consensus sequences, and MiXCR was used for V(D)J alignment. Vaccine-responding clonotypes were identified with edgeR using replicate PBMC samples, with FDR below 0.01 and a log2 fold change above 5 up to day 15 being required. Each bulk clonotype received a CD4 or CD8 identity based on whether the sequenced CD4 or CD8 repertoire contained that clonotype at higher abundance. Through fastp at Q25 and MiXCR, TCRdb rebuilt clones from the public reads, retaining in-frame beta chains. Each record represents a unique CDR3 protein, reported with the most common genes and DNA among its rows. The V and J calls shown here were made by TCRdb, not taken from the authors' results. This sample lists 300,000 to 400,000 distinct CDR3 sequences; about 9.5% were detected once. Clones ranked in the top ten supply more than 15% of the sample.

On the study overall, not on this receptor specifically: A small share of clonotypes was detected in both CD4 and CD8 compartments, with the overlap likely arising from convergent recombination. The study included only two donors, which limits how far the findings can be generalized. Computational filtering was needed because FACS-sorted repertoires could contain abundant contaminating clonotypes from the bulk population. Most clones expanded after primary vaccination (96% of CD4 and approximately 86% of CD8) were re-detected after the booster, suggesting that broad memory maintenance occurred. The secondary T-cell response was found to be weaker but faster than the primary response, with a peak reached on day 5 rather than on day 15.

V is cut by 3 bases and J by 10 bases, and the space between the germline ends is 7 bases. The germline V gene (reference sequence) provides CDR1 SGHAT and CDR2 FQDESV. Spanning cysteine to phenylalanine, the CDR3 consists of 12 amino acids. Of the read, only the CDR3 DNA is kept; its 36 bases are in frame from base 1. The label giving this sample's treatment or condition can be read as: live attenuated yellow fever vaccine strain. At each blood-draw timepoint, two biological replicates of bulk PBMCs were collected. PBMCs were isolated from peripheral blood using a standard Ficoll-Paque protocol. RNA was extracted with TriZol from bulk PBMCs, CD4 and CD8 fractions, and dextramer-positive and dextramer-negative fractions.

The sequencing here drew on PBMCs, taken on the day of the first yellow fever vaccination. The receptor chain draws on TRBV11-1 and TRBJ1-6, with the D segment identity uncertain. The receptor was isolated from a man in his late teens or twenties who received the YFV17D yellow fever vaccine. CDR3 reads: CASSFTGSPLHF. The bases are TGTGCCAGCAGCTTTACGGGCTCACCCCTCCACTTT.